Listed below are T cell receptor beta chains from one sample, sequenced in a study of blood T cell repertoires in COVID-19. Clones were read by immunoSEQ multiplex PCR, and TCRdb kept only the in-frame ones, dropping some. Among about 150,000 clones listed, roughly four fifths were seen once. Sequencing used PBMCs or T cells enriched from blood (not recorded which). These TCRs come from a man aged 50 to 59 who had recovered from COVID-19. CDR3s include the opening cysteine and the closing phenylalanine or tryptophan. A D gene is named only where the DNA matches it firmly. Some rows mark clone size as missing; the rest say once, few, many or name a class of expanded clone.

j_call clone_size cdr3_length v_call d_call cdr3_nt cdr3_aa
TRBJ1-2 - 14 TRBV25-1 - TGTGCCAGCAGTACTCACGGGAGGGGAAATAGCTACACCTTC CASSTHGRGNSYTF
TRBJ1-3 - 20 TRBV4-2 TRBD1 TGTGCCAGCAGCCAATGGGGACAAGGAGGGGGCATATCCTCTGGAAACACCATATATTTT CASSQWGQGGGISSGNTIYF
TRBJ1-5 - 13 TRBV27 - TGTGCCAGCAGTATGGCGAGAGGTCAGCCCCAGCATTTT CASSMARGQPQHF
TRBJ2-2 - 16 TRBV18 - TGTGCCAGCTCACCCATAAAGGGGCATCTCACCGGGGAGCTGTTTTTT CASSPIKGHLTGELFF
TRBJ2-1 - 14 TRBV6-5 - TGTGCCAGCCCCGCGGGGGACAGGATCAATGAGCAGTTCTTC CASPAGDRINEQFF
TRBJ2-5 - 14 TRBV11-2 TRBD1 TGTGCCAGCAGTTATACAGGGGGCTCGGGGACCCAGTACTTC CASSYTGGSGTQYF
TRBJ1-2 once 16 TRBV6-2/TRBV6-3 TRBD1 TGTGCCAGCAGTTACCGGGACAGGGTGTGGCACTATGGCTACACCTTC CASSYRDRVWHYGYTF
TRBJ2-7 - 14 TRBV19 TRBD1 TGTGCCAGTAGGCGGGACAGGGTTTCATACGAGCAGTACTTC CASRRDRVSYEQYF
TRBJ2-7 - 16 TRBV5-4 - TGTGCCAGCAGCCCACTGGCAGGGGCGGCGGGCTACGAGCAGTACTTC CASSPLAGAAGYEQYF
TRBJ1-6 - 16 TRBV11-2 TRBD1 TGTGCCAGCAGCAAGACAGGGGGCCTTTATAATTCACCCCTCCACTTT CASSKTGGLYNSPLHF
TRBJ2-7 - 16 TRBV18 TRBD2 TGTGCCAGCTCACCCCAAATTAGCGGGGCGGACTACGAGCAGTACTTC CASSPQISGADYEQYF
TRBJ2-1 - 16 TRBV11-1 TRBD2 TGTGCCAGCAGCTTAAGGCGCGCTAGCGGTGTCAATGAGCAGTTCTTC CASSLRRASGVNEQFF